A single sample gave rise to the 16 T cell receptor beta chains below, sequenced in a study of blood T cell repertoires in COVID-19. Sequencing used immunoSEQ multiplex PCR; TCRdb keeps in-frame clones, though not all of them. Here the sample spans some 130,000 clones, about four fifths being singletons. What was sequenced was peripheral blood. These receptors came from a woman older than 75 with acute or convalescent COVID-19.

The chain employs TRBV19 and TRBJ2-3; TRBD2 matches at 9 bases. V dropped 4 bases and J dropped 4; count of bases not matched to a gene: 6. The CDR3 length is 15 residues. Germline V CDR1 and CDR2: LNHDA, SQIVND (reference sequence). The CDR3 protein is CASSTPSGKADTQYF. The DNA for the CDR3 is TGTGCCAGTAGTACCCCTAGCGGGAAGGCAGATACGCAGTATTTT.

J is TRBJ1-1 and V is TRBV12-5; 12 nucleotides align to TRBD1. The V gene end was trimmed by 6 bases and the J gene end by 3 bases; junction bases not matched to a gene: 8. This CDR3 region has 16 residues. The germline V gene has CDR1 LGHNT and CDR2 FRNRAP. The CDR3 region is CASGYRDRGQDTEAFF. DNA of the CDR3: TGTGCTAGTGGCTACCGGGACAGGGGGCAGGACACTGAAGCTTTCTTT.

The chain uses TRBV7-9 and TRBJ2-2; 8 bases align to TRBD2. Losses at the gene ends were 2 bases for V and 0 bases for J; bases not matched to a gene: 2. The CDR3 consists of 16 residues. In germline, CDR1 is SEHNR, CDR2 FQNEAQ (reference sequence). The CDR3 nucleotides are TGTGCCAGCAGCTTAATGGGACTAGCGAACACCGGGGAGCTGTTTTTT. Translated: CASSLMGLANTGELFF.

V and J are TRBV7-2 and TRBJ1-1; D is perhaps TRBD1 (5 bases). This CDR3 region has 14 residues. Germline V gives CDR1 SGHTA, CDR2 FQGNSA. The V end was cut by 5 bases, the J end by 5 bases, with 15 bases between. CDR3 protein: CASSPPGGGTEAFF. The DNA of the CDR3 is TGTGCCAGCAGCCCGCCGGGGGGAGGAACTGAAGCTTTCTTT.

The chain combines TRBV19 with TRBJ1-4; no clear D gene. V lost 5 bases and J 8 bases, leaving 24 bases between the germline ends. From germline, CDR1 is LNHDA and CDR2 SQIVND (reference sequence). The CDR3 extends over 17 amino acids. CDR3: CASSYPSSGSPVEKLFF. The DNA for the CDR3 is TGTGCCAGTAGTTATCCCTCGTCAGGTTCGCCGGTCGAAAAACTGTTTTTT.

This sequence joins TRBV7-2 and TRBJ2-3; TRBD2 aligns across 12 bases. This CDR3 is 18 amino acids long. Germline V gives CDR1 SGHTA, CDR2 FQGNSA. After removal of 1 base from V and 4 bases from J, the junction contained 9 bases not matched to a gene. CDR3 protein: CASSLEGELAGGPDTQYF. The CDR3 region has the DNA TGTGCCAGCAGCTTAGAGGGGGAGCTAGCGGGAGGGCCAGATACGCAGTATTTT.

The CDR3 DNA is TGTGCCAGTAGTATAACAGGGACCATACCCTATGGCTACACCTTC. As protein: CASSITGTIPYGYTF. The chain joins TRBV19 to TRBJ1-2, with D tentatively TRBD1 (6 bases). CDR3 length equals 15 residues. V lost 2 bases and J 4 bases, leaving 14 bases between the germline ends. Germline V gene lookup returns CDR1 LNHDA and CDR2 SQIVND (reference sequence).

This clone came up once. The CDR3 reads CASSLERLTGELFF. As DNA, the CDR3 is TGCGCCAGCAGCTTGGAGAGACTCACCGGGGAGCTGTTTTTT. The rearrangement joins TRBV5-1 to TRBJ2-2; D gene unclear. This CDR3 region has 14 residues. V lost 0 bases, J lost 4 bases, and 7 bases lay in between. CDR1 SGHRS and CDR2 YFSETQ come from the germline V gene. Combining the CDR3 with reference TRBV5-1 and TRBJ2-2 gives the whole variable domain KAGVTQTPRYLIKTRGQQVTLSCSPISGHRSVSWYQQTPGQGLQFLFEYFSETQRNKGNFPGRFSGRQFSNSRSEMNVSTLELGDSALYLCASSLERLTGELFFGEGSRLTVL.

J is TRBJ2-7 and V is TRBV3-1 (or the pseudogene TRBV3-2); 9 bases line up with TRBD1. In germline, CDR1 is LGHDT, CDR2 YNNKEL (reference sequence). V gave up 4 bases and J gave up 3 bases; unmatched junction bases: 4. The CDR3 spans 14 residues. The CDR3 DNA reads as TGTGCCAGCAGCCCCGGACAGGGGTTCTACGAGCAGTACTTC. This codes for CASSPGQGFYEQYF.

The CDR3 DNA sequence: TGTGCTAGTGGAAAAGGACAAAGCTCTGGAAACACCATATATTTT. As protein: CASGKGQSSGNTIYF. The chain uses TRBV12-5 and TRBJ1-3; maybe TRBD1 (5 bases). CDR3 length: 15 residues. The V gene's germline CDR1 is LGHNT and CDR2 FRNRAP. The V gene lost 6 bases and the J gene lost 0 bases, with 12 bases spanning the gap.

The chain employs TRBV10-3 and TRBJ1-1; no definite D call. The CDR3 extends over 14 amino acids. Germline assignment: CDR1 ENHRY and CDR2 SYGVKD. The V end was cut by 0 bases, the J end by 5 bases, with 10 bases between. CDR3 bases: TGTGCCATCAGTGAGTCGATTTTCAGGACTGAAGCTTTCTTT. This sequence encodes CAISESIFRTEAFF.

This chain connects TRBV7-2 to TRBJ1-4; perhaps TRBD1 as D (6 bases). The V gene lost 1 base and the J gene lost 0 bases, with 12 bases spanning the gap. Germline V CDR1 and CDR2: SGHTA, FQGNSA. The CDR3 length is 17 residues. As DNA, the CDR3 is TGTGCCAGCAGCTTAGTGCAGGGGCTTGCAACTAATGAAAAACTGTTTTTT. Translation gives CASSLVQGLATNEKLFF.

This chain connects TRBV27 to TRBJ2-7; 7 nucleotides line up with TRBD1. This CDR3 has 18 amino acids. The junction had 17 bases not matched to a gene; V was cut back by 6 bases and J by 0 bases. Germline CDR1 reads MNHEY; CDR2 reads SMNVEV (reference sequence). The CDR3 nucleotides are TGTGCCAGCAGCCCCGCCGGGACAGCTCGCCTATCCTCCTACGAGCAGTACTTC. Residues: CASSPAGTARLSSYEQYF.

The chain is built from TRBV10-3 and TRBJ2-1; 7 nucleotides line up with TRBD2. Germline V gene sequence: CDR1 ENHRY, CDR2 SYGVKD. The CDR3 has 15 residues. V lost 6 bases, J lost 2 bases, and 7 bases stayed unmatched. The CDR3 bases are TGTGCCATCAGCCGGGAGGTCGAGACCTACAATGAGCAGTTCTTC. This gives the protein CAISREVETYNEQFF.

This clone was observed a few times. The rearrangement uses TRBV5-1 and TRBJ2-7, with 7 bases that match TRBD1. The germline V gene has CDR1 SGHRS and CDR2 YFSETQ. The length of the CDR3 is 14 residues. J was trimmed by 3 bases and V by 0 bases; bases with no gene match: 3. The CDR3 bases are TGCGCCAGCAGCTTGGAGCCAGGGGGCTACGAGCAGTACTTC. Its translation: CASSLEPGGYEQYF.

The rearrangement links TRBV19 to TRBJ2-4; 15 bases match TRBD2. The germline V gene encodes CDR1 LNHDA and CDR2 SQIVND (reference sequence). The CDR3 loop spans 17 amino acids. The ends lost 4 bases at V and 6 bases at J; junction bases unmatched: 7. The CDR3 DNA sequence: TGTGCCAGTAGTACCCCGGGACTAGCGGGAGGCCTAAACATTCAGTACTTC. Its protein is CASSTPGLAGGLNIQYF.